This TCR beta chain emerged from a study of beta chain features in type 1 diabetes. As for the study in general: The number of sorted cells examined across all samples was roughly 100,000,000. General study points: TCRB CDR3s were moderately but significantly shorter in Type 1 diabetes patients in all four CD4+ subsets.

A few counts support this clone. Its antigen is unknown. V was shortened by 2 bases and J by 7 bases, with 9 bases between the two germline ends. The CDR3 loop spans 12 amino acids. CDR1 is SGHAT and CDR2 is FQNNGV in the germline V gene. Of the isolated RNA, all was reverse transcribed, and so the sequenced material was expressed TCRB transcripts. Naive, central memory and regulatory T cell samples averaged around 3.3 million reads. Using immunoSEQ multiplex PCR, the repertoire was profiled, and TCRdb retains in-frame clones only, with some absent. The data hold about 660,000 clones, with about 14% observed a single time.

V gene TRBV11-2 combines with J gene TRBJ2-7, with D uncertain. The material sequenced was naive CD4+ T cells from blood. This clonotype originated in a man younger than 35 with type 1 diabetes. The DNA of the CDR3 is TGTGCCAGCAGCTTATACAATTCGGAGCAGTACTTC. Translating it yields CASSLYNSEQYF.